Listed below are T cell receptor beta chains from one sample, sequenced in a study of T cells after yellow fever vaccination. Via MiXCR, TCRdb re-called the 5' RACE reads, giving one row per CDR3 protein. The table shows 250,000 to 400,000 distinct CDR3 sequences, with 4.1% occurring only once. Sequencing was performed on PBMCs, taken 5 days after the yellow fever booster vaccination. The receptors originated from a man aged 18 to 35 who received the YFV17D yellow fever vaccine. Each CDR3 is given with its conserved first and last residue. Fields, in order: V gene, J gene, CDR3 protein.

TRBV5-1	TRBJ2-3	CASRSTGYGLDTQYF
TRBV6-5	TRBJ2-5	CASRGPQETQYF
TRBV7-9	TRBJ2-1	CASSSLAGGRDEQFF
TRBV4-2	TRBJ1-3	CASSQDVGGGYSGNTIYF
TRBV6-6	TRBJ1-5	CASTGGVGQPQHF
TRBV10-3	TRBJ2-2	CAISRTDRELFF
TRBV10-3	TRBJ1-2	CAISGDWAYGYTF
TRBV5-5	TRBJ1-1	CASSGGTGNTEAFF
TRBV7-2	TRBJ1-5	CASSPFNQPQHF
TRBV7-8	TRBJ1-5	CASSLGYRGESNQPQHF
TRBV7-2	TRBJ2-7	CASSFRGEAEQYF
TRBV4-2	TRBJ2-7	CASSQDELAGRGEQYF
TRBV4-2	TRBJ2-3	CASSQSSGSITDTQYF
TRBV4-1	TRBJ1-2	CASSQGRPTDQGYTF
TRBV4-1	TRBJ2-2	CASSLPARSGELFF
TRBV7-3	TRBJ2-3	CASSSRTSPDTQYF
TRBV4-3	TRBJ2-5	CASSPGPPRGTQETQYF
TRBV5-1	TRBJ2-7	CASSLASGLAYEQYF
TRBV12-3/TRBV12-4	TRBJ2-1	CASSLMASTFKGFF
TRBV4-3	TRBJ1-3	CASSGQGSGNTIYF
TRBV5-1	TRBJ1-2	CASSPLGRVGGYTF
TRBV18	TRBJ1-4	CASSPDTNEKLFF
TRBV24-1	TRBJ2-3	CATSDGAAGFADTQYF
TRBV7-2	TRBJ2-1	CASSLQGTAGYEQFF
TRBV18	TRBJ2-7	CASSPPGQSGYEQYF
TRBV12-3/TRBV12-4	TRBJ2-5	CASSPRGAEGKTQYF
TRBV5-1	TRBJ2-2	CASSLRAGNTGELFF
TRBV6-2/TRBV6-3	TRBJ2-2	CASSYPGELFF
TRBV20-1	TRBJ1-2	CSARDNDRGSYGYTF
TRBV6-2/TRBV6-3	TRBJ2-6	CASSYNIGRALTF
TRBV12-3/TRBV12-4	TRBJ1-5	CASSRRDRHQPQHF
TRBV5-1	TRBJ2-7	CASSLAGVPYEQYF
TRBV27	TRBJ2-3	CASKSLALRYTDTQYF
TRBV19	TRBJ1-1	CASRRGGVNTEAFF
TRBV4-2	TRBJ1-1	CASSREGQALNTEAFF
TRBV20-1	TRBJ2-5	CSASRLEEETQYF
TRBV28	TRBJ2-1	CASSSSGTRRSYNEQFF
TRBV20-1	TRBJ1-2	CSATTANYGYTF
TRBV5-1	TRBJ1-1	CASSSDRGRVDTEAFF
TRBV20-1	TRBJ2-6	CSARGSRGANVLTF
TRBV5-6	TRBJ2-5	CASSLGGYETQYF
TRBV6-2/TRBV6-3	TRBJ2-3	CASHKGGAADTQYF
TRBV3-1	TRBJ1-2	CASSHDLGRYTF